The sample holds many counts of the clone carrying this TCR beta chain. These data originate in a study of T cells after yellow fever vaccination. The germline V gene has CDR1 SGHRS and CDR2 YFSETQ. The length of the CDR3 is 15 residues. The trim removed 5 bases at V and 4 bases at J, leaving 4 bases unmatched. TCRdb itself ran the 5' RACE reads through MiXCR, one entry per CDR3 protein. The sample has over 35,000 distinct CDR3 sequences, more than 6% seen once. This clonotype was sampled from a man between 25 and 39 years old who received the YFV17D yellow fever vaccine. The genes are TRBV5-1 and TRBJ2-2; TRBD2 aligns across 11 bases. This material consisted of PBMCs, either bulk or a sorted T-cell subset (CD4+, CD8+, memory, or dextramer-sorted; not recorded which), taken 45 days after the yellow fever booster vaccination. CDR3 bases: TGCGCCAGCAGTCAGGGACTAGCGGCCACCGGGGAGCTGTTTTTT. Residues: CASSQGLAATGELFF.